This T cell receptor (beta chain) was documented in a study of beta chain features in type 1 diabetes (dated 2018 in TCRdb). General notes on the study: Patients and healthy donors did not differ in mean age, gender distribution, total cell number or subset yield. Naive and central memory subsets were obtained from all 30 or so donors, but regulatory and stem cell-like memory subsets were isolated from only 8 patients and roughly eight healthy donors. In the study, recently diagnosed type 1 diabetes patients and matched healthy donors were compared on the TCRB repertoires of their sorted circulating CD4+ T cell subsets. Across all samples, around 99 million sorted cells were examined, and cell number per subset correlated strongly with RNA yield.

From each donor, a single peripheral blood sample of about 120 mL on average was drawn into heparinised tubes. A BD FACSAria II was used to sort naive, central memory, regulatory and stem cell-like memory CD4+ T cells with a panel that included CD45RO, CCR7, CD25, CD127, CD95 and CD27. A purity above 95% was achieved for all sorted populations. PBMCs were isolated immediately by Lymphoprep density gradient centrifugation and stained directly without culture. Samples were stained and sorted in pairs, with one healthy donor and one patient per experiment, so that batch effects were minimized. This clone was recorded a few times. Its antigen remains undetermined. No per-base quality is available; no much larger clone lies one base away. CDR1 SNHLY and CDR2 FYNNEI are derived from the germline V gene. Including the terminal cysteine and phenylalanine, the CDR3 comprises 13 residues. The retained sequence is limited to the CDR3, 39 bases, with the frame set at the first base. V is reduced by 5 bases and J by 5 bases, leaving a spacing of 10 bases between them.

The investigation overall reported the following: Because the HLA sub-analyses included only small numbers of individuals, any influence of HLA type on TCRB rearrangement was left unresolved. At VDJ recombination sites, type 1 diabetes patients had fewer insertions and more deleted nucleotides, which implies abnormalities in thymic rearrangement. In all four CD4+ subsets, TCRB CDR3 length was moderately but significantly shorter in type 1 diabetes patients. PCR may preferentially amplify shorter templates, but because patient and control samples were amplified and corrected together, any resulting skew would affect both groups equally. Naive, central memory and regulatory TCRB repertoires appeared to be more alike among patients than among healthy donors. Sequencing cDNA rather than genomic DNA could over-represent highly expressing activated cells, although activation and CD3 levels did not differ between groups.

The entire amount of isolated RNA was reverse transcribed using the High Capacity cDNA Reverse Transcription Kit, so the sequenced TCRB transcripts were expressed ones. Deep immunoSEQ sequencing was performed on naive, central memory and regulatory T cell samples, with an average of approximately 3.9 million total reads per sample. Sorted cells were lysed in RLT buffer and RNA was extracted with DNase-treated RNeasy Micro or Mini kits, depending on cell number. To prevent cross-contamination, each cell subset was processed individually, whereas patient and healthy donor samples were processed jointly. TCRB sequences were amplified from cDNA with the immunoSEQ multiplex PCR, producing 87-bp fragments spanning the CDR3 region. Sequencing of the amplicons was done on the Illumina HiSeq platform. The published analysis was carried out like this. PCR bias was computationally corrected using synthetic template baselines, reads within Hamming distance 2 were collapsed, and singletons that could not be merged were discarded. By aligning reads against IMGT, V, D and J genes, CDR3 length, and insertions or deletions at six rearrangement sites were assigned. Within each subset, clonotype counts were normalized to sorted cell number, and only after that were true diversity and Gini coefficients computed with the tcR R package. Repertoire sharing was quantified using the overlap coefficient calculated on TCRB nucleotide sequences. TCRdb limited this immuneACCESS table to in-frame rearrangements with V and J called. A share of clones is missing; checked studies link under half to unresolved V genes, and the rest is unexplained. The DNA gave D and trimming, while V, J and clone size come from that table. In this sample the table shows 150,000 or so clones, 7.5% to 9.5% of which occur a single time. Under 0.65% of the sample is held by the ten biggest clonotypes.

The clonotype comes from a woman under 30 with type 1 diabetes. Source material: central memory CD4+ T cells from blood. The rearrangement joined TRBV2 to TRBJ2-1; TRBD2 could be the D gene, as 6 bases match. The nucleotide sequence is TGTGCCAGCAGTTTTGCTAGCGACAATGAGCAGTTCTTC. This codes for CASSFASDNEQFF.